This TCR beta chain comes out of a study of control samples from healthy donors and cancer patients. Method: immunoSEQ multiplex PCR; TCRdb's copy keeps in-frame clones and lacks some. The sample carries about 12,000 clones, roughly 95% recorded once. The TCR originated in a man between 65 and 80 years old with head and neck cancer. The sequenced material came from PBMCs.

CDR3 nucleotides: TGTGCCAGCAACAGGGGGCTGAACTATGGCTACACCTTC. Translation gives CASNRGLNYGYTF. The chain recombines TRBV6-5 with TRBJ1-2, with 9 bases identical to TRBD1. This CDR3 comprises 13 residues. Germline loops: CDR1 MNHEY, CDR2 SVGAGI. J lost 2 bases, V lost 7 bases, and 2 bases had no gene match.